This record concerns one TCR beta chain sequence. This record belongs to a study of blood T cell repertoires in COVID-19. Study summary: Sources were T cells, B-cell-depleted T cells, or PBMCs; the material itself was cDNA or gDNA.

Using immunoSEQ multiplex PCR, the repertoire was profiled, and TCRdb retains in-frame clones only, with some absent. Found here are approximately 210,000 clones, around 80% of them singletons; the top ten hold 7.8%. Germline loops: CDR1 KGHSH, CDR2 LQKENI. Trimming cost V 5 bases and J 14 bases; bases outside gene matches: 8. The CDR3 totals 12 residues. Sequencing used peripheral blood. This chain joins TRBV18 and TRBJ1-3, with 8 nucleotides matching TRBD1. The sequence derives from a woman of 80 years or more with COVID-19, enrolled during active disease. The CDR3 DNA is TGTGCCAGCTCATCCCAGACAGGGGCCGTATATTTT. Residues: CASSSQTGAVYF.